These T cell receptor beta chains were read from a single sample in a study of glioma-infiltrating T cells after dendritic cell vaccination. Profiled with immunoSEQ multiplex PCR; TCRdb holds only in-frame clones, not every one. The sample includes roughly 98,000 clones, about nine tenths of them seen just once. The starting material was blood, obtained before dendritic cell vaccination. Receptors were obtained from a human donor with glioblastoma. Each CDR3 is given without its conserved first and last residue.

ASSEGGGNTEAF	TRBV6-5	TRBJ1-1
ASSYPGGNFEKLF	TRBV6-5	TRBJ1-4
ASSYGQGGYGYT	TRBV7-2	TRBJ1-2
ASSDRGGGLFNEQF	TRBV10-2	TRBJ2-1
ATSGHRQGAETQY	TRBV15	TRBJ2-5
ASSTRQGADTQY	TRBV19	TRBJ2-3
ASSGQWGVNEQF	TRBV18	TRBJ2-1
ATLPNTGVTQPQH	TRBV2	TRBJ1-5
ASSVYGEGLAGGPTGELF	TRBV9	TRBJ2-2
ASSLRTGYNEQF	TRBV27	TRBJ2-1
ASSVAGGNQYEQY	TRBV9	TRBJ2-7
ASSLQSTANYGYT	TRBV14	TRBJ1-2
SVGFLGHEQF	TRBV29-1	TRBJ2-1
ASSRPGTGLNTEAF	TRBV7-9	TRBJ1-1
ASSLGTGRFYGYT	TRBV7-9	TRBJ1-2
ATGDSDYYEQY	TRBV6-5	TRBJ2-7
ASSQGSVSGYT	TRBV4-1	TRBJ1-2
ASSWAAGGGTDTQY	TRBV7-2	TRBJ2-3
ASSDGRSGANVLT	TRBV2	TRBJ2-6
ASSLARNVGEQY	TRBV27	TRBJ2-7
ASSGQLSPLH	TRBV19	TRBJ1-6
ASSYTGNEQF	TRBV6-5	TRBJ2-1
ASSGLAGGTGELF	TRBV2	TRBJ2-2
ASCLEPTGTYEQY	TRBV7-2	TRBJ2-7
ASSLIGVTDTDTQY	TRBV6-4	TRBJ2-3
ASRPSTGRGDTQY	TRBV25-1	TRBJ2-3
ASSQDSNYEQY	TRBV6-5	TRBJ2-7
ASSYPSGRNEQF	TRBV6-5	TRBJ2-1
ASSFGGRDTEAF	TRBV5-8	TRBJ1-1
ASSPSLASHNEQF	TRBV5-1	TRBJ2-1
ASQQGLQETQY	TRBV5-1	TRBJ2-5
ASSVRAGDGEKLF	TRBV9	TRBJ1-4
ASSLDPGREFNIQY	TRBV7-9	TRBJ2-4
ASSDRDRGLNSVQH	TRBV27	TRBJ1-5
ASSLLLSQETQY	TRBV7-6	TRBJ2-5
ASSPGARSYEQY	TRBV18	TRBJ2-7
ASSKDIPPSNSPLH	TRBV21-1	TRBJ1-6
ASSEVGGSNQPQH	TRBV10-2	TRBJ1-5
ASSSKDRGRGSPLH	TRBV7-2	TRBJ1-6
ASSNLDRVGEKLF	TRBV6-5	TRBJ1-4
ASSQVWREGPYNEQF	TRBV14	TRBJ2-1
ARRQGAGETQY	TRBV2	TRBJ2-5
AWSQGSGRDNEQF	TRBV30	TRBJ2-1
ANSVAGTGSGGASYEQY	TRBV9	TRBJ2-7
ASSDNRGPYEQY	TRBV2	TRBJ2-7
ASSLGVGSNQPQH	TRBV13	TRBJ1-5
ASSLVYGGNSPLH	TRBV5-6	TRBJ1-6